Included here is one T cell receptor (beta chain) sequence, with context. Its antigen is not known. Authors of the study amplified TCR beta CDR3 regions from RNA transcripts. Primed by the HTBI set, a first-round RT-PCR was run on the TCR CDR3. TCRdb re-analysed the multiplex PCR reads in MiXCR, keeping a single row per CDR3 protein. The data contain 600,000 or so distinct CDR3 sequences, around 14% of them seen just once; the ten biggest clones take up roughly 6.9%. The data stem from a study of T cells in Graves' hyperthyroidism and ophthalmopathy. Study results and limitations: A model of 13 V-J features distinguished ophthalmopathy from stable hyperthyroidism.

CDR1 is MGHRA, CDR2 YSYEKL, per germline. This CDR3 is 17 amino acids long. Trimming at V came to 4 bases and at J to 3 bases, leaving 14 bases not matched to a gene. This sequence originates from a woman younger than 30 with Graves' ophthalmopathy. This chain joins TRBV4-1 and TRBJ1-1, with 7 nucleotides matching TRBD1. Sequencing was performed on blood. This CDR3 reads CASSLHPSRGVDTEAFF. For the CDR3, the DNA is TGCGCCAGCAGCCTACATCCGTCCAGGGGGGTAGACACTGAAGCTTTCTTT.